These 9 T cell receptor beta chains originate from one sample sequenced in a study of graft-versus-host responses after intestinal transplantation (dated by TCRdb to about 2021). The meaning of the sample's time point label: cells obtained before transplantation from donor or recipient. No cognate antigen is known for these TCRs. Library creation used the immunoSEQ multiplex PCR assay. TCRdb took this table from immuneACCESS and kept in-frame rearrangements with V and J called. Such tables lack part of the clones; where checked against another copy, unresolved V genes explain under half of the gap, and the rest is unexplained. This sample is represented by 130,000 to 150,000 clones; about 93% of them were singletons. The ten largest account for approximately 0.2% of the sample. The sample was unstimulated CD4+ T cells sorted from spleen or lymph node cells, taken before intestinal transplant. The receptor set was obtained from a human donor who received an intestinal transplant.

The genes are TRBV19 and TRBJ2-1, with 13 bases that match TRBD2. The CDR3 covers 15 residues. Germline V gene sequence: CDR1 LNHDA, CDR2 SQIVND (reference sequence). V dropped 6 bases and J dropped 7; count of bases not matched to a gene: 6. The CDR3 DNA is TGTGCCAGTAGGGAGGGACTAGCGGGAATGAATGAGCAGTTCTTC. Its protein product is CASREGLAGMNEQFF.

The rearrangement links TRBV18 to TRBJ1-5; 9 bases fit TRBD1. CDR1 is KGHSH and CDR2 is LQKENI in the germline V gene. The CDR3 consists of 15 residues. The V segment lost 4 bases and the J segment 6 bases; nucleotides outside the gene matches: 7. CDR3 nucleotides: TGTGCCAGCTCACTGGATAGGGACAGGGTTCAGCCCCAGCATTTT. Protein: CASSLDRDRVQPQHF.

The genes are TRBV5-4 and TRBJ2-3; D may be TRBD1 (5 bases). Germline values: CDR1 SGHNT, CDR2 YYREEE (reference sequence). The germline V and J ends were trimmed by 5 bases and 1 base, with 11 bases remaining between them. CDR3 length equals 14 residues. The CDR3 is CASSYLQGTDTQYF. CDR3 coding DNA: TGTGCCAGCAGTTACCTACAGGGCACAGATACGCAGTATTTT. Full variable domain (missing parts from reference TRBV5-4 and TRBJ2-3): ETGVTQSPTHLIKTRGQQVTLRCSSQSGHNTVSWYQQALGQGPQFIFQYYREEENGRGNFPPRFSGLQFPNYSSELNVNALELDDSALYLCASSYLQGTDTQYFGPGTRLTVL.

CDR3 nucleotide sequence: TGTGCCAGCAGCCCACCGCGGGGGGCGTCTGGGGCCAACGTCCTGACTTTC. It yields the protein CASSPPRGASGANVLTF. The V and J genes are TRBV7-2 and TRBJ2-6, with 8 bases fitting TRBD2. The CDR3 spans 17 residues. Germline CDR1 is SGHTA and CDR2 is FQGNSA. Losses at the gene ends were 5 bases for V and 1 base for J; bases not matched to a gene: 7. Combining the CDR3 with reference TRBV7-2 and TRBJ2-6 gives the whole variable domain GAGVSQSPSNKVTEKGKDVELRCDPISGHTALYWYRQSLGQGLEFLIYFQGNSAPDKSGLPSDRFSAERTGGSVSTLTIQRTQQEDSAVYLCASSPPRGASGANVLTFGAGSRLTVL.

J is TRBJ2-4 and V is TRBV5-1; TRBD2 aligns across 7 bases. Germline assignment: CDR1 SGHRS and CDR2 YFSETQ. With V trimmed by 0 bases and J by 7 bases, 1 base remained unmatched. The CDR3 contains 13 residues. The CDR3 bases are TGCGCCAGCAGCTTGGGGGAGGGGAACATTCAGTACTTC. This translates into CASSLGEGNIQYF.

This clone was observed once. This chain joins TRBV6-5 and TRBJ2-5, with D possibly TRBD1 on 5 matching bases. The DNA end is more similar to TRBJ2-7, so the J call may be wrong. Germline V lookup: CDR1 MNHEY, CDR2 SVGAGI. The CDR3 consists of 15 residues. CDR3 protein: CASSYSSMTAYEQYF. For the CDR3, the DNA is TGTGCCAGCAGTTACTCGTCCATGACAGCCTACGAGCAGTACTTC.

The rearrangement joins TRBV28 to TRBJ2-1; possible D gene TRBD2, 5 bases. CDR3 length: 15 residues. In germline, CDR1 is MDHEN, CDR2 SYDVKM. The V gene lost 5 bases and the J gene lost 2 bases, with 13 bases spanning the gap. This CDR3 is CASSGPGGAYNEQFF. CDR3 nucleotide sequence: TGTGCCAGCAGTGGTCCCGGAGGAGCCTACAATGAGCAGTTCTTC.

The chain is built from TRBV19 and TRBJ1-2; TRBD1 might be the D (6 bases). The CDR3 spans 13 residues. V lost 6 bases, J lost 3 bases, and 11 bases lay in between. CDR1 is LNHDA, CDR2 SQIVND, per germline (reference sequence). This CDR3 is CASRRGTYYGYTF. The CDR3 region has the DNA TGTGCCAGTAGAAGGGGGACCTACTATGGCTACACCTTC. Combining the CDR3 with reference TRBV19 and TRBJ1-2 gives the whole variable domain DGGITQSPKYLFRKEGQNVTLSCEQNLNHDAMYWYRQDPGQGLRLIYYSQIVNDFQKGDIAEGYSVSREKKESFPLTVTSAQKNPTAFYLCASRRGTYYGYTFGSGTRLTVV.

Only one count was recorded for this clone. The V gene is TRBV6-5, the J gene TRBJ2-3; no clear D gene. Per germline, CDR1 MNHEY and CDR2 SVGAGI. This CDR3 is built from 14 residues. The V end was cut by 2 bases, the J end by 1 base, with 7 bases between. The CDR3 DNA follows: TGTGCCAGCAGTTACCGAGAGGGCACAGATACGCAGTATTTT. It is translated as CASSYREGTDTQYF.